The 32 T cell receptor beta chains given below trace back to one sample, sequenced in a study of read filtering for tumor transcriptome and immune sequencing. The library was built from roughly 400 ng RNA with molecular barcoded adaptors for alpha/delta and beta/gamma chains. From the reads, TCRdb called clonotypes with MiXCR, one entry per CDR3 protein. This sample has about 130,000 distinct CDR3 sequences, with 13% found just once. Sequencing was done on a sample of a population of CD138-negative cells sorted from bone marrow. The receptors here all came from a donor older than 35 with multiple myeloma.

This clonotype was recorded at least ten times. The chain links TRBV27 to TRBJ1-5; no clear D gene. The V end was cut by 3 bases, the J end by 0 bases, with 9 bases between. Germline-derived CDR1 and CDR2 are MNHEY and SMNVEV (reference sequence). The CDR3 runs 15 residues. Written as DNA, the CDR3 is TGTGCCAGCAGTTTTAGGGTGAATAGCAATCAGCCCCAGCATTTT. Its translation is CASSFRVNSNQPQHF.

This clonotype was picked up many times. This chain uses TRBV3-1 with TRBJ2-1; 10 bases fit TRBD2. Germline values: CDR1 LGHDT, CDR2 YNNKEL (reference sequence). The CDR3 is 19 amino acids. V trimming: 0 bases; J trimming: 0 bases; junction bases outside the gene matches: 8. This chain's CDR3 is CASSQDRTSGASSYNEQFF. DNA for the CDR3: TGTGCCAGCAGCCAAGATAGAACTAGCGGGGCGAGCTCCTACAATGAGCAGTTCTTC.

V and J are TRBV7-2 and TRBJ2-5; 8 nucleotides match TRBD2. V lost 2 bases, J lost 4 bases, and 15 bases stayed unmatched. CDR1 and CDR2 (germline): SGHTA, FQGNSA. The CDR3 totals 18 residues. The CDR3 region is CASSLNNQAGGRGETQYF. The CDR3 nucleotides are TGTGCCAGCAGCTTAAACAATCAGGCGGGGGGCAGGGGAGAGACCCAGTACTTC.

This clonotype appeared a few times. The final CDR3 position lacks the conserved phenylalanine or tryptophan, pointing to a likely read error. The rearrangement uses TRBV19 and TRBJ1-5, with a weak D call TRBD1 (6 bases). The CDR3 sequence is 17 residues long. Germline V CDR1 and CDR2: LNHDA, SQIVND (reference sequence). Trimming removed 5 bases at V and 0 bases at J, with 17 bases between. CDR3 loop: CASSPPPGAYSNQPQHL. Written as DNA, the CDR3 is TGTGCCAGTAGTCCACCCCCAGGGGCGTATAGCAATCAGCCCCAGCATCTT.

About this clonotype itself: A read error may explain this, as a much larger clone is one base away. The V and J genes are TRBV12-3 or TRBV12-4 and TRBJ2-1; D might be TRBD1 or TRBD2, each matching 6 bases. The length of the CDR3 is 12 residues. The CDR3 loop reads CASNKQGLEQLF. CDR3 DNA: TGTGCCAGCAACAAACAGGGACTTGAGCAGCTCTTC.

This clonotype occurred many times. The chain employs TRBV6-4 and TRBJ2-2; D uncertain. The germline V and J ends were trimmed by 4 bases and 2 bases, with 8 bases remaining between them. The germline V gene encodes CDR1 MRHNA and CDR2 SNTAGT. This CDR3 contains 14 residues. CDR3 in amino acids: CASSVGTNTGELFF. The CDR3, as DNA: TGTGCCAGCAGTGTGGGCACCAACACCGGGGAGCTGTTTTTT.

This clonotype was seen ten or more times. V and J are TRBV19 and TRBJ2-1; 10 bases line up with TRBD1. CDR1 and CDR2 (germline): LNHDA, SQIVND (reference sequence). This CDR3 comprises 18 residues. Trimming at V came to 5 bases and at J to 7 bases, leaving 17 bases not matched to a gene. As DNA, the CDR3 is TGTGCCAGTAGTCCGAAGCCGGGACAGGGGAGAGGAAAGAATGAGCAGTTCTTC. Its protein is CASSPKPGQGRGKNEQFF.

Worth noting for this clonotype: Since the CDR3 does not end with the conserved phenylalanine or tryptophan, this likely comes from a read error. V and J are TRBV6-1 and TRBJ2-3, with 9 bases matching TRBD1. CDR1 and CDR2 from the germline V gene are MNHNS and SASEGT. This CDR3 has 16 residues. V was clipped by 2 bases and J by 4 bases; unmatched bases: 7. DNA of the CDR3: TGTGCCAGCAGTGAATCTGGGGGACAGGGTTCAGATACGCAGTATTAT. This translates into CASSESGGQGSDTQYY.

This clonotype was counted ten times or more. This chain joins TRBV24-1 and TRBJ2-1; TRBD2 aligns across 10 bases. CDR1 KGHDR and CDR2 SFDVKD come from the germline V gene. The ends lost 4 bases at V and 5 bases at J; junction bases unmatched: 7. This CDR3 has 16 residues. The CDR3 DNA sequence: TGTGCCACCAGTGACCCCCTAGCGGGAGAACACAATGAGCAGTTCTTC. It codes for CATSDPLAGEHNEQFF.

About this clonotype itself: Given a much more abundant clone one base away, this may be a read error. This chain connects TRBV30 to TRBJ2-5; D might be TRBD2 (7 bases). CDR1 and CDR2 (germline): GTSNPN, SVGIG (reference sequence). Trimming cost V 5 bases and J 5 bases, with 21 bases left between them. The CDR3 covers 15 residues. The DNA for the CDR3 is TGTGCCTGGGGGGGGGGGCTAGCGGTAGCGGAGACCCAGTACTTC. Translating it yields CAWGGGLAVAETQYF.

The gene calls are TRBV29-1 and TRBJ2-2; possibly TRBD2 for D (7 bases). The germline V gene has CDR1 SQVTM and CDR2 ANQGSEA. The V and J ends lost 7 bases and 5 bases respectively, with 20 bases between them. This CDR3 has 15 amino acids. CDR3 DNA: TGCAGCGCCCGAGAGGGACAAGCGGGGACCGGGGAGCTGTTTTTT. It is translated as CSAREGQAGTGELFF.

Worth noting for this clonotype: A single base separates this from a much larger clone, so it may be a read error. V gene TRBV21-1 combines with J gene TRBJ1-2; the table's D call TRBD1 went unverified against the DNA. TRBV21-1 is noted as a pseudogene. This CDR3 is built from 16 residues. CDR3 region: CASSKCWHRGPCGYTF. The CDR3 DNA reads TGTGCCAGCAGCAAATGTTGGCACAGGGGGCCTTGTGGCTACACCTTC.

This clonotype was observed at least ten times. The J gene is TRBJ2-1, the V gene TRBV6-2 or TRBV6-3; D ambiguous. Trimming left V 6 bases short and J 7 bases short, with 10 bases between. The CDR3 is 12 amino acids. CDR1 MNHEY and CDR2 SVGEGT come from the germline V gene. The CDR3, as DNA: TGTGCCAGCAGCGGACGCGCGAATGAGCAGTTCTTC. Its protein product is CASSGRANEQFF.

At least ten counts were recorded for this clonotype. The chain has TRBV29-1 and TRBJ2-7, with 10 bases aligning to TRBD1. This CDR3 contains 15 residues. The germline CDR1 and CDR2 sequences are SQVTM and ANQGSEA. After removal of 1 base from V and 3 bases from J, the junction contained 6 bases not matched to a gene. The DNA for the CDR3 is TGCAGCGTTGAAGCTCCCGGACAGGGGGTCTACGAGCAGTACTTC. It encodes CSVEAPGQGVYEQYF.

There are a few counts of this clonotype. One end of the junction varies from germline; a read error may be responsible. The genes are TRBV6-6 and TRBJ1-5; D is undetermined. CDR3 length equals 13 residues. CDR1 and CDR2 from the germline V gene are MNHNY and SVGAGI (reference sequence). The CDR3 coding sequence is TGTGCCAGCTTGGGTTTGGTCCATCAGCCCCGGCATTTT. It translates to CASLGLVHQPRHF.

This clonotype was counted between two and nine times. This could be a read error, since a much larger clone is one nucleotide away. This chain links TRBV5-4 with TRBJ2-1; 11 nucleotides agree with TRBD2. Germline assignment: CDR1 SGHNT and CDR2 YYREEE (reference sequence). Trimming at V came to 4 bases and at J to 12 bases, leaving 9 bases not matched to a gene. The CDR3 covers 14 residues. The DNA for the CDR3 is TGTGCCAGCAGCCTTAGCGGGGGGGCCCGGGGGCAGTTCTTC. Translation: CASSLSGGARGQFF. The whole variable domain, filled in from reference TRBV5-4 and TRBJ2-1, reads ETGVTQSPTHLIKTRGQQVTLRCSSQSGHNTVSWYQQALGQGPQFIFQYYREEENGRGNFPPRFSGLQFPNYSSELNVNALELDDSALYLCASSLSGGARGQFFGPGTRLTVL.

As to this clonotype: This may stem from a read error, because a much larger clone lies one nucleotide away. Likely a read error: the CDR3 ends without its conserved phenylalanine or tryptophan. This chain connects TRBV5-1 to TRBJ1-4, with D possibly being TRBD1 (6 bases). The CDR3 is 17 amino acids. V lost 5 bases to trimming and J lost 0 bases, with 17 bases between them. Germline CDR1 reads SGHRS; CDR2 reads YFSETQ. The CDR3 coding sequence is TGCGCCAGCAGTTATGGACAGTATACAGCAACTAATGAAAAACTGTTTTCT. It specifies CASSYGQYTATNEKLFS.

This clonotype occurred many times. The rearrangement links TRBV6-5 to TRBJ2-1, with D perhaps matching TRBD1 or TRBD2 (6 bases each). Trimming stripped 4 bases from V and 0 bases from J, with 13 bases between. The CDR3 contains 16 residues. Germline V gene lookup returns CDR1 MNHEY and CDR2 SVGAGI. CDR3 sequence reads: CASSWVRGGSYNEQFF. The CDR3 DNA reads TGTGCCAGCAGTTGGGTCAGGGGAGGCTCCTACAATGAGCAGTTCTTC.

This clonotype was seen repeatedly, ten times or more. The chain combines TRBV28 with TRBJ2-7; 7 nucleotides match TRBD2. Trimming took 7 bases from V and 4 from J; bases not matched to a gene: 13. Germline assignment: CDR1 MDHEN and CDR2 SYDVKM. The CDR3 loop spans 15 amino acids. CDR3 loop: CASNPQRDGFYEQYF. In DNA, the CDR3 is TGTGCCAGCAACCCTCAGCGGGATGGGTTTTACGAGCAGTACTTC.

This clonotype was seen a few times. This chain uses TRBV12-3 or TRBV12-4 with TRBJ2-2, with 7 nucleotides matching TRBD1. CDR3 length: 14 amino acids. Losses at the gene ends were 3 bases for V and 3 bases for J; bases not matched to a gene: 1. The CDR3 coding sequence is TGTGCCAGCAGTTTCCAGGGGGACACCGGGGAGCTGTTTTTT. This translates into CASSFQGDTGELFF.

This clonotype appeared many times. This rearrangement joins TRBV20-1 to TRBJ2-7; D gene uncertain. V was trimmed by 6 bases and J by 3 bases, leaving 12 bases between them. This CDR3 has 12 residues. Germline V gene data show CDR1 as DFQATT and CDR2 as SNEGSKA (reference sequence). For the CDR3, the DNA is TGCAGTGCCCCGGATCAGAGCTACGAGCAGTACTTC. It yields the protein CSAPDQSYEQYF.

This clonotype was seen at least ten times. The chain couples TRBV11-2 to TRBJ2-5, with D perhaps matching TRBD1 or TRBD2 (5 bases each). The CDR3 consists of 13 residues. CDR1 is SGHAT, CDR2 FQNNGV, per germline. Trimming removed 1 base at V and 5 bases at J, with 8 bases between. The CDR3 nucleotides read TGTGCCAGCAGCTTAGGAGGGGTTGAGACCCAGTACTTC. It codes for CASSLGGVETQYF. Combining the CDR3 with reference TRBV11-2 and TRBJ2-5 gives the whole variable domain EAGVAQSPRYKIIEKRQSVAFWCNPISGHATLYWYQQILGQGPKLLIQFQNNGVVDDSQLPKDRFSAERLKGVDSTLKIQPAKLEDSAVYLCASSLGGVETQYFGPGTRLLVL.

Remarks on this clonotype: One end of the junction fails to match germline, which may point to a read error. This CDR3 reads CASSLTDKGDTQYF. DNA for the CDR3: TGTGCTAGCAGCTTAACAGACAAGGGGGATACGCAGTATTTT. The chain combines TRBV7-7 with TRBJ2-3, with D maybe TRBD1 (5 bases). From germline, CDR1 is SSHAT and CDR2 FNYEAQ (reference sequence). This CDR3 region has 14 residues.

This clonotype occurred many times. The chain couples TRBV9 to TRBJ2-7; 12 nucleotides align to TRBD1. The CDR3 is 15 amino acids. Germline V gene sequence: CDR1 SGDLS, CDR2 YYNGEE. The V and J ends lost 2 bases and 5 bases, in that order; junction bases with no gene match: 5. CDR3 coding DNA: TGTGCCAGCAGCGTCACCGGGACAGGGGGCAACGAGCAGTACTTC. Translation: CASSVTGTGGNEQYF.

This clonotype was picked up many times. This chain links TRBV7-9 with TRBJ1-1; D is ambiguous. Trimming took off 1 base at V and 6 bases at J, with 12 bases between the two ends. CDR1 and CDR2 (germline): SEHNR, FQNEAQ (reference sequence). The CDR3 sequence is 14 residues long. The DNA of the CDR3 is TGTGCCAGCAGCTTAGGGTGGGCTCGTTCTGAAGCTTTCTTT. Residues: CASSLGWARSEAFF.

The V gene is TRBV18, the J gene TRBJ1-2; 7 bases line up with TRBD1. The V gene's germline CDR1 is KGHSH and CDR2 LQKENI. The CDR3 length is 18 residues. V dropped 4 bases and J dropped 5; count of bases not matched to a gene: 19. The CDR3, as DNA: TGTGCCAGCTCACTAAGAACCCCGTGGGACAGCGGGGAGTATGGCTACACCTTC. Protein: CASSLRTPWDSGEYGYTF.

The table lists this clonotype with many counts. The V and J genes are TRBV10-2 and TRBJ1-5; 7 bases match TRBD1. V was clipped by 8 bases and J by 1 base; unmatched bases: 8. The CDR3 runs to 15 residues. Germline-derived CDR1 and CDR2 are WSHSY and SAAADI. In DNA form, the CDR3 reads TGCGCCAGCTCCCCTCAGGGACAGAGCAATCAGCCCCAGCATTTT. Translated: CASSPQGQSNQPQHF.

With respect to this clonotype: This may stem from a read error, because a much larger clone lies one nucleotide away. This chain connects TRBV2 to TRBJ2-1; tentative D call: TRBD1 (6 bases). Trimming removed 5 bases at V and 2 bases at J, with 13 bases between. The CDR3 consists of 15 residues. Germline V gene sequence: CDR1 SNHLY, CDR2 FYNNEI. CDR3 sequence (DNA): TGTGCCAGCAGTCAGGTCAGGGGACCCTACAATGAGCAGTTCTTC. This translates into CASSQVRGPYNEQFF.

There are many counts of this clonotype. This chain's CDR3 is CASSYNPGPQETQYF. CDR3 DNA sequence: TGTGCCAGCAGTTACAATCCGGGACCCCAAGAGACCCAGTACTTC. The chain employs TRBV6-5 and TRBJ2-5; D is tentatively TRBD1 or TRBD2 (5 bases each). From germline, CDR1 is MNHEY and CDR2 SVGAGI. Trimming removed 2 bases from V and 1 base from J, with 11 bases in between. This CDR3 has 15 amino acids.

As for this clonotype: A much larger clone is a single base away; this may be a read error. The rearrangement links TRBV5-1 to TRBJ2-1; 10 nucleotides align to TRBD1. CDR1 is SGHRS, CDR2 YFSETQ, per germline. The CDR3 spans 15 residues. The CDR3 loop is CASSFDRGLGNGQFF. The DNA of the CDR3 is TGCGCCAGCAGCTTCGACAGGGGGCTCGGCAATGGGCAGTTCTTC.

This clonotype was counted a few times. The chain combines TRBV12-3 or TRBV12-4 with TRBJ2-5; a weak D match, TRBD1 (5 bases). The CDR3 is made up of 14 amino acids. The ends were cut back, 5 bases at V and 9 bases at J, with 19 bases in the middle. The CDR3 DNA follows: TGTGCCAGCAGTGCCGAGCGAGGCCCCAGGGCCCAGTACTTC. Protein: CASSAERGPRAQYF.

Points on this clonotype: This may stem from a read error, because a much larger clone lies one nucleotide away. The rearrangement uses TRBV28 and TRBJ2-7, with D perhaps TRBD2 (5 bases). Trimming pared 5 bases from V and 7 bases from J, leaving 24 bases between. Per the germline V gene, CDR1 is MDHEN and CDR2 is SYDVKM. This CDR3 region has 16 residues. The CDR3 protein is CASSPPGCLGMREQYF. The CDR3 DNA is TGTGCCAGCAGTCCCCCGGGGTGTCTAGGGATGAGGGAGCAGTACTTC.